Listed here is a single T cell receptor beta chain. This entry comes from a study of Ad26.COV2.S vaccination and SARS-CoV-2 variants. The overall study: Once, or twice with 56 days between doses, Ad26.COV2.S was given intramuscularly.

CDR1 is LNHDA, CDR2 SQIVND, per germline (reference sequence). The CDR3 contains 17 residues. Trimming took 4 bases from V and 4 from J, leaving 21 bases between them. Libraries were prepared by immunoSEQ multiplex PCR; TCRdb keeps only in-frame clonotypes and omits some of them. The sample lists around 450,000 clones; about nine tenths were seen once. Specified treatment: about 20 received Ad26.COV2.S at low or high dose, single or two shots; several received placebo; per-sample allocation not given. Day 63 after the first vaccine or placebo injection was the time point for sampling. The rearrangement uses TRBV19 and TRBJ2-3; no reliable D call. This TCR was recovered from a person between 18 and 59 years old who received the Ad26.COV2.S COVID-19 vaccine or a placebo. The source was peripheral blood, collected in a trial of Ad26.COV2.S vaccine versus placebo. CDR3 protein: CASSTLRGPATSDTQYF. As DNA, the CDR3 is TGTGCCAGTAGTACCCTACGTGGGCCCGCGACATCAGATACGCAGTATTTT.